This TCR beta chain came from a study of blood T cell repertoires in COVID-19. Study context: Whether acute or convalescent, the COVID-19 samples came from the United States, Italy and Spain.

This CDR3 is built from 18 residues. Germline values: CDR1 SGHRS, CDR2 YFSETQ. V gave up 1 base and J gave up 2 bases; unmatched junction bases: 12. Assay used: immunoSEQ multiplex PCR; TCRdb lists only in-frame clones, some missing. Of 300,000 to 350,000 clones listed, over 75% are singletons. Participant-given clinical history determined each cohort assignment. Recovered participants had two consecutive negative NP/OP PCR tests, healthcare professional clearance, or symptom resolution. The specimen was PBMCs or T cells enriched from blood (not recorded which). The chain links TRBV5-1 to TRBJ2-3; 8 bases align to TRBD2. This receptor was obtained from a man aged 30 to 45 who had recovered from COVID-19. The CDR3 protein is CASSLFPAGGTSTDTQYF. DNA for the CDR3: TGCGCCAGCAGCTTGTTCCCCGCGGGGGGCACCTCCACAGATACGCAGTATTTT.